This TCR beta chain was sequenced for a study of CDR3 diversity in severe acne. This clonotype was seen repeatedly, ten times or more. TCRdb re-derived calls from the PCR reads in MiXCR, one entry per CDR3 protein. The sample consists of roughly 100,000 distinct CDR3 sequences, around 53% of them appearing once. There are 14 residues in the CDR3. The V segment lost 3 bases and the J segment 6 bases; nucleotides outside the gene matches: 5. The chain joins TRBV12-3 or TRBV12-4 to TRBJ2-1; TRBD2 aligns across 7 bases. The source is a male donor with acne. Sequencing was performed on blood. The CDR3 nucleotides are TGTGCCAGCAGTTTTGGGGACTACCGCAATGAGCAGTTCTTC. It yields the protein CASSFGDYRNEQFF.